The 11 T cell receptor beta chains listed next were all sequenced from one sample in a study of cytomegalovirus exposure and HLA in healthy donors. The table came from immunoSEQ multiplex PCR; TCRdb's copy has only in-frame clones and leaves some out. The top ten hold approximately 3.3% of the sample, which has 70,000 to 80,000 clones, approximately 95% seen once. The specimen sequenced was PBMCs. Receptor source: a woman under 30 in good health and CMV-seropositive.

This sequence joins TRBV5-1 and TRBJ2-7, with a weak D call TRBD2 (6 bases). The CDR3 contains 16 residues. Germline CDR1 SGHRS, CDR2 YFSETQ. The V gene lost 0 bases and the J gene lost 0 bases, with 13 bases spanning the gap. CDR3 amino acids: CASSLAGGGDSYEQYF. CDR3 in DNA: TGCGCCAGCAGCTTGGCCGGTGGAGGGGACTCCTACGAGCAGTACTTC.

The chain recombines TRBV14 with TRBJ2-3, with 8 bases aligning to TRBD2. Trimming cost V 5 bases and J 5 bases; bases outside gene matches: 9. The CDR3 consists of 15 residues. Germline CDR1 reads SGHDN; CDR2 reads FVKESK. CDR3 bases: TGTGCCAGCAGCGTAAGCGGGAGAGGGGTAGATACGCAGTATTTT. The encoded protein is CASSVSGRGVDTQYF.

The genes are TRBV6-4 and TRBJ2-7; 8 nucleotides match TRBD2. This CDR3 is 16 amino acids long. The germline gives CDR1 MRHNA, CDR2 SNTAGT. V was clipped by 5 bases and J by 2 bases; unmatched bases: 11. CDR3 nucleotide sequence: TGTGCCAGCAGTAGCCCGGGACTAGGAACTACCTACGAGCAGTACTTC. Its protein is CASSSPGLGTTYEQYF.

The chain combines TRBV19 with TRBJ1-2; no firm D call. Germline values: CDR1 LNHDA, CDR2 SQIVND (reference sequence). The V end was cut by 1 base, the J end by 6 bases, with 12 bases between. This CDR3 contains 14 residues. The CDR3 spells CASSIVRESDGYTF. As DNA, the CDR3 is TGTGCCAGTAGTATAGTTCGGGAGAGTGATGGCTACACCTTC.

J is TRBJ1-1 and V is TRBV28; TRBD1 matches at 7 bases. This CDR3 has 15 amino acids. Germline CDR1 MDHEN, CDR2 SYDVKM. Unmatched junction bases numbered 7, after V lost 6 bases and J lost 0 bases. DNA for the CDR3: TGTGCCAGCAGAAAACGACAGGGTTTGAACACTGAAGCTTTCTTT. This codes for CASRKRQGLNTEAFF.

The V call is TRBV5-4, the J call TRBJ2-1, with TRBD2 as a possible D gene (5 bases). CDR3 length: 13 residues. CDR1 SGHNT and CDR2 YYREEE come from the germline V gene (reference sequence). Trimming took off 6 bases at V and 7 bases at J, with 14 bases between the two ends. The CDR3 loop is CASKIQRGNEQFF. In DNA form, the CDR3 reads TGTGCCAGCAAGATCCAGCGAGGGAATGAGCAGTTCTTC.

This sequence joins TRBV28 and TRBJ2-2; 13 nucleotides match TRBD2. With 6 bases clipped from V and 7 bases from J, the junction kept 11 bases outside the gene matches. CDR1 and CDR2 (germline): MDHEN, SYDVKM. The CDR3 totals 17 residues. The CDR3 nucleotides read TGTGCCAGCAGATGGACTAGCGGGAGTTGGTTGGACGGGGAGCTGTTTTTT. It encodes CASRWTSGSWLDGELFF.

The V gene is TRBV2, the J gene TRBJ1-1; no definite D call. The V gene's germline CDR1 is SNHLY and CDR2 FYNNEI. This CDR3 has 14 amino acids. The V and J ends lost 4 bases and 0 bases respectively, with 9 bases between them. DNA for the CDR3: TGTGCCAGCAGTGCGAGGTTCATGAACACTGAAGCTTTCTTT. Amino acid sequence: CASSARFMNTEAFF.

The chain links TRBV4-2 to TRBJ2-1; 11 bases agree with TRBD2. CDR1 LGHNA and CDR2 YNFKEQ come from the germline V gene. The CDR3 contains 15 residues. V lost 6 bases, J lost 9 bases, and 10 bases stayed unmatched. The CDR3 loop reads CASRGLADLRGEQFF. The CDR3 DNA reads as TGTGCCAGCAGGGGACTAGCGGACCTCCGGGGTGAGCAGTTCTTC.

CDR3 coding DNA: TGTGCCAGCAGCGCGGCACAAGACGGGGAGCTGTTTTTT. Translated, it gives CASSAAQDGELFF. This chain uses TRBV7-3 with TRBJ2-2; D uncertain. This CDR3 spans 13 amino acids. In germline, CDR1 is SGHTA, CDR2 FQGTGA. V was clipped by 5 bases and J by 7 bases, with 11 bases between them.

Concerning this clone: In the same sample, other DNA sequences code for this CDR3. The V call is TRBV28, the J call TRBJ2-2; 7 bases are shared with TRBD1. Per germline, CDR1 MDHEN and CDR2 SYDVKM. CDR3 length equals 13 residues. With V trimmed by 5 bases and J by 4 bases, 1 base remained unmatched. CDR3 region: CASSTGVTGELFF. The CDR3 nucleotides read TGTGCCAGCAGTACAGGGGTCACCGGGGAGCTGTTTTTT.